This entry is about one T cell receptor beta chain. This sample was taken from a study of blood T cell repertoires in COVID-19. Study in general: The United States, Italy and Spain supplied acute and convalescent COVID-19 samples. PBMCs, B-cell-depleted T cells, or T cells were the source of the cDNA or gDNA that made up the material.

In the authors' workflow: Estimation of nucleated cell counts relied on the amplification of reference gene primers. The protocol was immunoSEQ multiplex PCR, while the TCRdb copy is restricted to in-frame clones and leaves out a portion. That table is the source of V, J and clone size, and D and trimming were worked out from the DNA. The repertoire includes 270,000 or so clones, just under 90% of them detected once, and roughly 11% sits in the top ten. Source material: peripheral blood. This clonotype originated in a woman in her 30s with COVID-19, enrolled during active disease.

The chain's CDR3 is CASSQSGQAPYGYTF. As DNA, the CDR3 is TGTGCCAGCAGCCAATCAGGACAGGCCCCCTATGGCTACACCTTC. The chain joins TRBV3-1 (or the pseudogene TRBV3-2) to TRBJ1-2; 7 bases agree with TRBD1. The CDR3 runs to 15 residues. The V gene's germline CDR1 is LGHDT and CDR2 YNNKEL (reference sequence). V was pared by 2 bases and J by 4 bases, with 7 bases of the junction left unmatched.